The present T cell receptor (beta chain) was sequenced within a study of identical twins. This clonotype was detected only a few times. The CDR3 consists of 13 residues. CDR1 and CDR2 from the germline V gene are ENHRY and SYGVKD. Deletions cut 8 bases from V and 3 bases from J, with 14 bases between. TCRdb ran MiXCR on the 5' RACE reads and lists one entry per CDR3 protein. Of roughly 570,000 distinct CDR3 sequences listed, 9% to 10% are singletons. The same data also contributed to another study, on yellow fever vaccine responses in identical twins.

This TCR derives from a woman aged 18-29 years in good health. The sequenced material came from PBMCs. The chain links TRBV10-3 to TRBJ2-7; D possibly uses TRBD1 or TRBD2 (5 bases each). In DNA form, the CDR3 reads TGTGCCATCTCCAAGACAGCGGACTACGAGCAGTACTTC. Translation gives CAISKTADYEQYF.